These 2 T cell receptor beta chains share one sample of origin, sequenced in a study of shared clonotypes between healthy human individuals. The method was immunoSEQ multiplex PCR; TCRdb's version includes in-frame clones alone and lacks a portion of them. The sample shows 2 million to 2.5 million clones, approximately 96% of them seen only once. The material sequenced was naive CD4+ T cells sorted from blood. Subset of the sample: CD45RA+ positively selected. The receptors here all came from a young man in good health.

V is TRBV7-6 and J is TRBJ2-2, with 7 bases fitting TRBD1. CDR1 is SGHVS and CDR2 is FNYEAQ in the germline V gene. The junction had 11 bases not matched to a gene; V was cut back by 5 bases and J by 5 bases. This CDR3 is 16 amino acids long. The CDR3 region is CASSVRDSGTTGELFF. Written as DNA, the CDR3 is TGTGCCAGCAGCGTCCGGGACAGCGGCACTACCGGGGAGCTGTTTTTT.

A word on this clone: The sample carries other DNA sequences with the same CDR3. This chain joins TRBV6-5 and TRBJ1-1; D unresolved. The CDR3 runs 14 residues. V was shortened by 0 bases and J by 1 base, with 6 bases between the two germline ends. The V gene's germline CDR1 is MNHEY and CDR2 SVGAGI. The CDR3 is CASSYSISNTEAFF. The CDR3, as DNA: TGTGCCAGCAGTTACTCGATTTCGAACACTGAAGCTTTCTTT.